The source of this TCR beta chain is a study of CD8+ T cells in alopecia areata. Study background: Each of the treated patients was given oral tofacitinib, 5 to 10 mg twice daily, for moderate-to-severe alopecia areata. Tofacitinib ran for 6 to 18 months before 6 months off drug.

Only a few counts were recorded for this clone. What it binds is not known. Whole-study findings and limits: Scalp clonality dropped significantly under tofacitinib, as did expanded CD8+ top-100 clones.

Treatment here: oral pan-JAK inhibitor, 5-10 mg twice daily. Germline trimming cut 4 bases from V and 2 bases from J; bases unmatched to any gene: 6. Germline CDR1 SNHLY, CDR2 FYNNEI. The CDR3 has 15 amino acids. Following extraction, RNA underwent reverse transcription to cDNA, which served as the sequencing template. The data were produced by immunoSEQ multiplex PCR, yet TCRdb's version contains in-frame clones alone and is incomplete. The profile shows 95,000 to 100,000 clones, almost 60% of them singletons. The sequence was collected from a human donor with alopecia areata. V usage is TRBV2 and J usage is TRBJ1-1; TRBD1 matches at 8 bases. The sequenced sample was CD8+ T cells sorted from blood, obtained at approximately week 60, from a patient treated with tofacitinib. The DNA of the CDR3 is TGTGCCAGCAGTGGACTGGGGACAGGAAACACTGAAGCTTTCTTT. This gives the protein CASSGLGTGNTEAFF. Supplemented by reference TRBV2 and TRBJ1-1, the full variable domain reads EPEVTQTPSHQVTQMGQEVILRCVPISNHLYFYWYRQILGQKVEFLVSFYNNEISEKSEIFDDQFSVERPDGSNFTLKIRSTKLEDSAMYFCASSGLGTGNTEAFFGQGTRLTVV.